Shown below are 32 T cell receptor beta chains from a single sample sequenced in a study of shared clonotypes between healthy human individuals. Sequenced by immunoSEQ multiplex PCR; TCRdb stores in-frame clones only, minus some. The table records more than 2 million clones, nearly 97% of them present only once. The sequencing input was naive CD4+ T cells sorted from blood. The subset is: CD45RA+ positively selected. The receptors originated from a man aged 18-30 years in good health.

The chain employs TRBV4-3 and TRBJ2-1, with 10 nucleotides matching TRBD2. Per the germline V gene, CDR1 is LGHNA and CDR2 is YSLEER. This CDR3 is 19 amino acids long. With 0 bases clipped from V and 4 bases from J, the junction kept 12 bases outside the gene matches. As DNA, the CDR3 is TGCGCCAGCAGCCAAGAAGTGTCCAGCGGGAGGGCCGTATACAATGAGCAGTTCTTC. Protein: CASSQEVSSGRAVYNEQFF.

The chain combines TRBV5-1 with TRBJ2-1; 9 bases align to TRBD2. The germline gives CDR1 SGHRS, CDR2 YFSETQ. Trimming at V came to 5 bases and at J to 6 bases, leaving 9 bases not matched to a gene. The CDR3 is made up of 15 amino acids. CDR3: CASRSLAGSGNEQFF. The CDR3 DNA sequence: TGCGCCAGCAGGTCCCTAGCGGGATCGGGCAATGAGCAGTTCTTC.

This chain uses TRBV7-9 with TRBJ1-1; no clear D. The ends were cut back, 5 bases at V and 2 bases at J, with 12 bases in the middle. This CDR3 has 14 amino acids. Germline V CDR1 and CDR2: SEHNR, FQNEAQ (reference sequence). The DNA of the CDR3 is TGTGCCAGCAGCCCCGAAACGACTAACACTGAAGCTTTCTTT. It encodes CASSPETTNTEAFF.

The gene calls are TRBV5-1 and TRBJ1-6, with a tentative D call TRBD1 (5 bases). V was pared by 0 bases and J by 8 bases, with 6 bases between. Per the germline V gene, CDR1 is SGHRS and CDR2 is YFSETQ. The CDR3 extends over 13 amino acids. CDR3 sequence reads: CASSLEGHSPLHF. CDR3 in DNA: TGCGCCAGCAGCTTGGAGGGGCATTCACCCCTCCACTTT.

In this sample, this clone turned up once. This rearrangement joins TRBV9 to TRBJ2-1; the match to TRBD2 covers 7 bases. Trimming took 5 bases from V and 5 from J; bases not matched to a gene: 13. The CDR3 contains 16 residues. Germline V gene sequence: CDR1 SGDLS, CDR2 YYNGEE. CDR3 sequence reads: CASSYSTLAGDNEQFF. CDR3 sequence (DNA): TGTGCCAGCAGTTATTCTACTTTGGCGGGAGACAATGAGCAGTTCTTC.

The rearrangement uses TRBV7-9 and TRBJ2-1; TRBD2 agrees at 13 bases. After removal of 4 bases from V and 4 bases from J, the junction contained 7 bases not matched to a gene. The CDR3 loop spans 17 amino acids. Looked up from germline, CDR1 is SEHNR and CDR2 is FQNEAQ (reference sequence). CDR3 sequence (DNA): TGTGCCAGCAGCTCTGGACTAGCGGGAGCACGGTACAATGAGCAGTTCTTC. Translation gives CASSSGLAGARYNEQFF.

The sample holds a few counts of this clone. The same CDR3 arises from other DNA sequences in this sample as well. The chain carries TRBV18 and TRBJ1-2; D is unclear. The ends were cut back, 3 bases at V and 1 base at J, with 6 bases in the middle. The germline V gene has CDR1 KGHSH and CDR2 LQKENI. The CDR3 length is 13 residues. CDR3 sequence reads: CASSPELNYGYTF. DNA of the CDR3: TGTGCCAGCTCACCCGAACTTAACTATGGCTACACCTTC.

The V call is TRBV6-5, the J call TRBJ1-6; D remains unclear. V was pared by 0 bases and J by 8 bases, with 14 bases between. CDR1 MNHEY and CDR2 SVGAGI come from the germline V gene. The CDR3 has 16 residues. The CDR3 reads CASSYSTSTWHSPLHF. The CDR3 nucleotides read TGTGCCAGCAGTTACTCGACGTCTACCTGGCATTCACCCCTCCACTTT.

V is TRBV6-5 and J is TRBJ2-2; unclear D gene. Per germline, CDR1 MNHEY and CDR2 SVGAGI. Trimming removed 5 bases from V and 6 bases from J, with 7 bases in between. The CDR3 has 12 residues. CDR3 sequence (DNA): TGTGCCAGCAGTCAACTCGCCGGGGAGCTGTTTTTT. This translates into CASSQLAGELFF.

This chain links TRBV19 with TRBJ1-5; 7 bases line up with TRBD1. This CDR3 comprises 16 residues. CDR1 and CDR2 from the germline V gene are LNHDA and SQIVND (reference sequence). V was clipped by 3 bases and J by 3 bases; unmatched bases: 8. DNA for the CDR3: TGTGCCAGTAGTATCGCTCCGACAGGGACCAATCAGCCCCAGCATTTT. This sequence encodes CASSIAPTGTNQPQHF.

As regards this clone: The identical CDR3 is also encoded by other nucleotide sequences in the sample. The J gene is TRBJ1-1, the V gene TRBV6-6; D call uncertain. Germline assignment: CDR1 MNHNY and CDR2 SVGAGI (reference sequence). The CDR3 has 13 amino acids. Deletions cut 0 bases from V and 4 bases from J, with 6 bases between. CDR3 region: CASSYSKGTEAFF. CDR3 nucleotide sequence: TGTGCCAGCAGTTACTCGAAGGGCACTGAAGCTTTCTTT.

This chain connects TRBV4-1 to TRBJ1-2, with unresolved D. The germline V gene encodes CDR1 MGHRA and CDR2 YSYEKL. V dropped 6 bases and J dropped 2 bases, with 13 bases sitting between them. The CDR3 has 14 residues. The CDR3: CASRSPLGNYGYTF. In DNA, the CDR3 is TGCGCCAGCAGAAGCCCCCTCGGGAACTATGGCTACACCTTC.

The chain uses TRBV10-3 and TRBJ2-7, with D possibly matching TRBD1 (6 bases). The CDR3 loop spans 13 amino acids. Per the germline V gene, CDR1 is ENHRY and CDR2 is SYGVKD. The V end was cut by 0 bases, the J end by 7 bases, with 10 bases between. In DNA form, the CDR3 reads TGTGCCATCAGTGAGTCGGGGGCAAGGGAGCAGTACTTC. Its translation: CAISESGAREQYF.

This chain links TRBV7-9 with TRBJ1-4; possible D gene TRBD1, 6 bases. Trimming left V 1 base short and J 8 bases short, with 11 bases between. The CDR3 is 14 residues long. The germline V gene encodes CDR1 SEHNR and CDR2 FQNEAQ (reference sequence). For the CDR3, the DNA is TGTGCCAGCAGCTTAGGGGCAGGGGACGAAAAACTGTTTTTT. Translation gives CASSLGAGDEKLFF.

CDR3: CAWSDARKEKLFF. The CDR3 nucleotides read TGTGCCTGGAGTGACGCCCGAAAGGAAAAACTGTTTTTT. This chain joins TRBV30 and TRBJ1-4; D not resolved. The germline gives CDR1 GTSNPN, CDR2 SVGIG (reference sequence). This CDR3 spans 13 amino acids. V lost 1 base and J 8 bases, leaving 11 bases between the germline ends. Full variable domain (rest looked up from reference TRBV30 and TRBJ1-4): SQTIHQWPATLVQPVGSPLSLECTVEGTSNPNLYWYRQAAGRGLQLLFYSVGIGQISSEVPQNLSASRPQDRQFILSSKKLLLSDSGFYLCAWSDARKEKLFFGSGTQLSVL.

This clone was picked up one time. The chain has TRBV18 and TRBJ1-1; a weak D match, TRBD1 (6 bases). CDR1 and CDR2 (germline): KGHSH, LQKENI. Trimming cost V 1 base and J 0 bases, with 15 bases left between them. The CDR3 spans 17 residues. This CDR3 is CASSPQTGGYLNTEAFF. CDR3 nucleotide sequence: TGTGCCAGCTCACCACAGACGGGGGGCTATTTGAACACTGAAGCTTTCTTT.

CDR3 bases: TGTGCCAGCAGACTACAGGGGAGCGGCGAGCAGTACTTC. Its translation is CASRLQGSGEQYF. The J gene is TRBJ2-7, the V gene TRBV13, with 7 bases matching TRBD1. This CDR3 spans 13 amino acids. Per germline, CDR1 PRHDT and CDR2 FYEKMQ (reference sequence). V lost 6 bases to trimming and J lost 6 bases; unmatched junction nucleotides: 8.

This chain connects TRBV5-5 to TRBJ2-7; 10 bases map to TRBD1. CDR3 length equals 15 residues. V lost 6 bases and J lost 4; bases outside the gene matches: 10. Germline V gene sequence: CDR1 SGHKS, CDR2 YYEKEE (reference sequence). CDR3 in amino acids: CASTLEGTGAYEQYF. CDR3 sequence (DNA): TGTGCCAGCACCTTAGAGGGGACAGGGGCTTACGAGCAGTACTTC. Full variable domain (rest looked up from reference TRBV5-5 and TRBJ2-7): DAGVTQSPTHLIKTRGQQVTLRCSPISGHKSVSWYQQVLGQGPQFIFQYYEKEERGRGNFPDRFSARQFPNYSSELNVNALLLGDSALYLCASTLEGTGAYEQYFGPGTRLTVT.

V usage is TRBV4-1 and J usage is TRBJ1-1, with 9 bases lining up with TRBD1. The CDR3 is 13 residues long. The germline CDR1 and CDR2 sequences are MGHRA and YSYEKL. The J segment lost 11 bases and the V segment lost 3 bases, leaving 7 bases of the junction unmatched. CDR3 coding DNA: TGCGCCAGCAGCCAGGACAGGGGTTTTTTGGCTTTCTTT. The encoded protein is CASSQDRGFLAFF.

The chain combines TRBV5-1 with TRBJ2-5; D is undetermined. The germline gives CDR1 SGHRS, CDR2 YFSETQ. The CDR3 has 12 amino acids. The V end was cut by 5 bases, the J end by 5 bases, with 10 bases between. In DNA form, the CDR3 reads TGCGCCAGCAGTAGGCCAGAGGAGACCCAGTACTTC. The encoded protein is CASSRPEETQYF. The full variable domain, completed using reference TRBV5-1 and TRBJ2-5, is KAGVTQTPRYLIKTRGQQVTLSCSPISGHRSVSWYQQTPGQGLQFLFEYFSETQRNKGNFPGRFSGRQFSNSRSEMNVSTLELGDSALYLCASSRPEETQYFGPGTRLLVL.

The chain recombines TRBV4-3 with TRBJ1-3; D gene ambiguous. Germline V lookup: CDR1 LGHNA, CDR2 YSLEER. The CDR3 is 15 residues long. V lost 0 bases and J 0 bases, leaving 6 bases between the germline ends. CDR3 region: CASSQDSNSGNTIYF. The CDR3 DNA reads as TGCGCCAGCAGCCAAGACTCTAACTCTGGAAACACCATATATTTT.

The rearrangement uses TRBV5-1 and TRBJ1-6; TRBD1 is a possible D gene (5 bases). Trimming took 0 bases from V and 8 from J, leaving 9 bases between them. Germline loops: CDR1 SGHRS, CDR2 YFSETQ. This CDR3 is 14 amino acids long. The CDR3 coding sequence is TGCGCCAGCAGCTTGGGATCCAGGGATTCACCCCTCCACTTT. Protein: CASSLGSRDSPLHF.

This chain uses TRBV14 with TRBJ2-5, with D perhaps matching TRBD2 (5 bases). CDR3 length: 14 residues. Trimming pared 1 base from V and 4 bases from J, leaving 10 bases between. Germline loops: CDR1 SGHDN, CDR2 FVKESK. Written as DNA, the CDR3 is TGTGCCAGCAGCCAAGGTGGAGGAGTAGAGACCCAGTACTTC. Its protein is CASSQGGGVETQYF.

The V call is TRBV6-5, the J call TRBJ2-7, with TRBD1 as a possible D gene (6 bases). Trimming cost V 0 bases and J 4 bases, with 13 bases left between them. The CDR3 length is 15 residues. Germline V gene lookup returns CDR1 MNHEY and CDR2 SVGAGI. The CDR3 DNA sequence: TGTGCCAGCAGTTACTCTCTACAGGGCATATACGAGCAGTACTTC. It encodes CASSYSLQGIYEQYF.

The chain combines TRBV4-1 with TRBJ1-2; D is unclear. Trimming pared 1 base from V and 0 bases from J, leaving 6 bases between. The germline V gene encodes CDR1 MGHRA and CDR2 YSYEKL. CDR3 length: 14 residues. Here the CDR3 DNA reads TGCGCCAGCAGCCAAGGAACGTCTAACTATGGCTACACCTTC. It yields the protein CASSQGTSNYGYTF.

The chain combines TRBV6-5 with TRBJ2-1; 14 nucleotides align to TRBD2. Trimming took 6 bases from V and 9 from J; bases not matched to a gene: 4. The CDR3 extends over 14 amino acids. Germline V lookup: CDR1 MNHEY, CDR2 SVGAGI. This CDR3 reads CASSPGLAGGEQFF. The CDR3 nucleotides read TGTGCCAGCAGCCCTGGACTAGCGGGAGGTGAGCAGTTCTTC.

V gene TRBV11-2 combines with J gene TRBJ2-3, with 7 positions matching TRBD1. Germline V gives CDR1 SGHAT, CDR2 FQNNGV. J lost 0 bases, V lost 3 bases, and 3 bases had no gene match. The CDR3 is made up of 15 amino acids. The CDR3 DNA sequence: TGTGCCAGCAGCTTGGGACAGACTAGCACAGATACGCAGTATTTT. It specifies CASSLGQTSTDTQYF.

The V call is TRBV4-1, the J call TRBJ2-3; 13 bases line up with TRBD2. Germline CDR1 and CDR2: MGHRA and YSYEKL. This CDR3 has 16 amino acids. Unmatched junction bases numbered 7, after V lost 6 bases and J lost 4 bases. For the CDR3, the DNA is TGCGCCAGCAGTGCACGGACTAGCGGGGGAGCAGATACGCAGTATTTT. Translating it yields CASSARTSGGADTQYF.

This sequence joins TRBV19 and TRBJ1-2; a possible D gene is TRBD1 (5 bases). The CDR3 covers 13 residues. Germline assignment: CDR1 LNHDA and CDR2 SQIVND (reference sequence). The ends were cut back, 6 bases at V and 4 bases at J, with 12 bases in the middle. CDR3 residues: CASRRTSSYGYTF. The CDR3 DNA sequence: TGTGCCAGTAGAAGGACAAGCTCCTATGGCTACACCTTC.

This chain connects TRBV21-1 to TRBJ1-1. TRBV21-1 represents a pseudogene. This CDR3 is built from 14 residues. CDR3 region: CASSNKGPRTEAFF. Here the CDR3 DNA reads TGTGCCAGCAGCAACAAGGGCCCGAGGACTGAAGCTTTCTTT.

V and J are TRBV5-8 and TRBJ2-4; the D gene is possibly TRBD2 (5 bases). In germline, CDR1 is SGHTS, CDR2 YDEGEE. The length of the CDR3 is 16 residues. V was trimmed by 0 bases and J by 6 bases, leaving 16 bases between them. The CDR3 spells CASSLVPLPGGNIQYF. CDR3 nucleotide sequence: TGTGCCAGCAGCTTGGTACCGCTCCCAGGAGGAAACATTCAGTACTTC.

The genes are TRBV5-5 and TRBJ1-5; D is undetermined. The CDR3 has 17 residues. Germline V gene lookup returns CDR1 SGHKS and CDR2 YYEKEE (reference sequence). Trimming took off 0 bases at V and 1 base at J, with 14 bases between the two ends. In DNA, the CDR3 is TGTGCCAGCAGCTTGGCCCCGACCTCCGGCAGCAATCAGCCCCAGCATTTT. Protein: CASSLAPTSGSNQPQHF.